The 24 T cell receptor beta chains reported below all come from one sample, sequenced in a study of shared clonotypes between healthy human individuals. Positively selected for CCR7, the CD45RO-negative cells used as naive CD8 cells excluded terminally differentiated effector memory CD45RA+ cells. The protocol was immunoSEQ multiplex PCR, while the TCRdb copy is restricted to in-frame clones and leaves out a portion. The sample includes more than 2 million clones, about 93% of them seen just once. Sample: naive CD8+ T cells from PBMCs. All receptors derive from a man between 18 and 35 years old in good health. Some clones in this sample may be carry-over from other donors' samples.

This sequence joins TRBV4-3 and TRBJ2-7; D unresolved. The CDR3 is made up of 13 amino acids. Germline V gives CDR1 LGHNA, CDR2 YSLEER. V dropped 2 bases and J dropped 3 bases, with 8 bases sitting between them. CDR3 sequence (DNA): TGCGCCAGCAGCCAAACGACCCTCTACGAGCAGTACTTC. Its protein product is CASSQTTLYEQYF.

CDR3 sequence (DNA): TGTGCCATCAAAGAGCGGGGGAGAGAGGATACGCAGTATTTT. This sequence encodes CAIKERGREDTQYF. The chain has TRBV10-3 and TRBJ2-3, with 8 nucleotides matching TRBD2. The V and J ends lost 7 bases and 6 bases, in that order; junction bases with no gene match: 9. The CDR3 is 14 amino acids. Germline CDR1 ENHRY, CDR2 SYGVKD.

This clone showed up just a few times. The rearrangement links TRBV30 to TRBJ2-2, with D hard to call. The V gene lost 5 bases and the J gene lost 4 bases, with 8 bases spanning the gap. The CDR3 consists of 12 residues. CDR1 and CDR2 (germline): GTSNPN, SVGIG (reference sequence). Written as DNA, the CDR3 is TGTGCCTGGGACTCAGGCACCGGGGAGCTGTTTTTT. Residues: CAWDSGTGELFF.

This chain joins TRBV29-1 and TRBJ2-3; the D gene is possibly TRBD2 (6 bases). The germline V gene encodes CDR1 SQVTM and CDR2 ANQGSEA. Trimming removed 5 bases at V and 6 bases at J, with 24 bases between. The CDR3 totals 16 residues. The CDR3 DNA reads as TGCAGCGTTTTCGGCCCCTTGCGGGGACGCATCGATACGCAGTATTTT. Protein product: CSVFGPLRGRIDTQYF.

The rearrangement joins TRBV5-1 to TRBJ2-6; weak D call: TRBD1 (5 bases). This CDR3 spans 17 amino acids. Germline V lookup: CDR1 SGHRS, CDR2 YFSETQ. V was pared by 5 bases and J by 0 bases, with 15 bases between. For the CDR3, the DNA is TGCGCCAGCAGAGGTGGGGCGACAAGCTCTGGGGCCAACGTCCTGACTTTC. Translation gives CASRGGATSSGANVLTF.

The DNA for the CDR3 is TGTGCCATCAGTGAAGTGTTCGGGCTTGGGAACACTGAAGCTTTCTTT. Translated, it gives CAISEVFGLGNTEAFF. The J gene is TRBJ1-1, the V gene TRBV10-3; the D is unclear. CDR3 size: 16 residues. Germline V gene lookup returns CDR1 ENHRY and CDR2 SYGVKD. V lost 3 bases and J lost 1, with 15 bases in between.

The rearrangement uses TRBV27 and TRBJ2-7; unclear D gene. The germline V gene has CDR1 MNHEY and CDR2 SMNVEV (reference sequence). The CDR3 is 13 amino acids. With 1 base removed from V and 4 bases from J, the gap between germline ends came to 8 bases. In nucleotides, the CDR3 is TGTGCCAGCAGTTTATATTTGAGGTACGAGCAGTACTTC. Protein sequence: CASSLYLRYEQYF.

The chain carries TRBV19 and TRBJ2-7; 7 bases line up with TRBD2. Trimming took 1 base from V and 3 from J; bases not matched to a gene: 3. CDR3 length: 14 residues. CDR1 is LNHDA, CDR2 SQIVND, per germline (reference sequence). CDR3 sequence reads: CASSIVASGYEQYF. CDR3 sequence (DNA): TGTGCCAGTAGTATAGTGGCTAGCGGCTACGAGCAGTACTTC.

The chain is built from TRBV30 and TRBJ2-7; D gene ambiguous. This CDR3 contains 14 residues. CDR1 and CDR2 from the germline V gene are GTSNPN and SVGIG (reference sequence). The V gene lost 2 bases and the J gene lost 1 base, with 12 bases spanning the gap. CDR3 region: CAWSPRTLSYEQYF. DNA of the CDR3: TGTGCCTGGAGTCCACGGACGCTATCCTACGAGCAGTACTTC.

J is TRBJ2-7 and V is TRBV7-2; D ambiguous. The CDR3 loop spans 14 amino acids. Germline CDR1 reads SGHTA; CDR2 reads FQGNSA. The V end lost 4 bases, the J end lost 0 bases, and 10 bases lay between the germline ends. The chain's CDR3 is CASSSLVGSYEQYF. As DNA, the CDR3 is TGTGCCAGCAGCTCCCTTGTGGGCTCCTACGAGCAGTACTTC.

The chain carries TRBV7-3 and TRBJ2-7; D possibly corresponds to TRBD2 (5 bases). The CDR3 is made up of 14 amino acids. The germline V and J ends were trimmed by 3 bases and 0 bases, with 9 bases remaining between them. The germline V gene encodes CDR1 SGHTA and CDR2 FQGTGA. The CDR3 region has the DNA TGTGCCAGCAGCTTGACGGGGTACTCCTACGAGCAGTACTTC. Translated, it gives CASSLTGYSYEQYF.

This chain links TRBV13 with TRBJ2-2; 10 bases match TRBD2. The V gene end was trimmed by 4 bases and the J gene end by 7 bases; junction bases not matched to a gene: 9. The CDR3 consists of 16 residues. Germline V lookup: CDR1 PRHDT, CDR2 FYEKMQ (reference sequence). The CDR3 protein is CASSSTLAGAHGELFF. The CDR3 region has the DNA TGTGCCAGCAGCTCGACCCTAGCGGGAGCACACGGGGAGCTGTTTTTT.

The gene calls are TRBV14 and TRBJ1-1, with 10 bases identical to TRBD1. CDR1 and CDR2 (germline): SGHDN, FVKESK. V was pared by 2 bases and J by 0 bases, with 3 bases of the junction left unmatched. The CDR3 contains 16 residues. The CDR3 region is CASSQPGQGMNTEAFF. For the CDR3, the DNA is TGTGCCAGCAGCCAACCGGGACAGGGGATGAACACTGAAGCTTTCTTT. The full variable domain, with the rest looked up from reference TRBV14 and TRBJ1-1, is EAGVTQFPSHSVIEKGQTVTLRCDPISGHDNLYWYRRVMGKEIKFLLHFVKESKQDESGMPNNRFLAERTGGTYSTLKVQPAELEDSGVYFCASSQPGQGMNTEAFFGQGTRLTVV.

The J gene is TRBJ2-1, the V gene TRBV4-1; 9 bases are a match to TRBD2. Trimming cost V 6 bases and J 5 bases; bases outside gene matches: 8. This CDR3 region has 15 residues. Germline lookup yields CDR1 MGHRA and CDR2 YSYEKL. CDR3 sequence: CASSLRRGGHNEQFF. The CDR3 nucleotides are TGCGCCAGCAGTCTCCGGCGGGGGGGTCACAATGAGCAGTTCTTC.

CDR3: CASSQVGDEADYGYTF. In DNA, the CDR3 is TGCGCCAGCAGCCAAGTCGGGGATGAGGCTGACTATGGCTACACCTTC. The gene calls are TRBV4-3 and TRBJ1-2; D ambiguous. V was pared by 1 base and J by 3 bases, with 15 bases between. The CDR3 loop spans 16 amino acids. Germline V lookup: CDR1 LGHNA, CDR2 YSLEER.

The J gene is TRBJ1-2, the V gene TRBV6-5, with 9 bases fitting TRBD1. The germline CDR1 and CDR2 sequences are MNHEY and SVGAGI. This CDR3 region has 15 residues. J lost 4 bases, V lost 4 bases, and 7 bases had no gene match. CDR3 protein: CASSSRQGVGYGYTF. CDR3 DNA sequence: TGTGCCAGCAGTTCCCGACAGGGGGTGGGCTATGGCTACACCTTC.

The rearrangement uses TRBV7-9 and TRBJ2-7; no clear D gene. CDR1 and CDR2 (germline): SEHNR, FQNEAQ (reference sequence). Trimming pared 6 bases from V and 6 bases from J, leaving 9 bases between. This CDR3 comprises 11 residues. As DNA, the CDR3 is TGTGCCAGCAGTCAAGGTGCCGAGCAGTACTTC. Amino acids: CASSQGAEQYF.

V gene TRBV7-3 combines with J gene TRBJ2-2; a weak D match, TRBD2 (6 bases). Germline-derived CDR1 and CDR2 are SGHTA and FQGTGA. The V and J ends lost 0 bases and 4 bases respectively, with 9 bases between them. The CDR3 is 15 amino acids. Written as DNA, the CDR3 is TGTGCCAGCAGCTTAACCGGGGGTGGCACCGGGGAGCTGTTTTTT. Protein: CASSLTGGGTGELFF.

The V and J genes are TRBV4-1 and TRBJ2-3; weak D call: TRBD1 (6 bases). Trimming stripped 4 bases from V and 6 bases from J, with 23 bases between. Germline V CDR1 and CDR2: MGHRA, YSYEKL. The CDR3 runs to 17 residues. As DNA, the CDR3 is TGCGCCAGCAGCCTATACCTTCTACCAGGGGCGCAGGATACGCAGTATTTT. Translated, it gives CASSLYLLPGAQDTQYF.

The CDR3 here is CASSGTAGGYGYTF. For the CDR3, the DNA is TGTGCCAGCAGCGGGACAGCCGGTGGCTATGGCTACACCTTC. The V gene is TRBV28, the J gene TRBJ1-2; 7 positions match TRBD1. This CDR3 comprises 14 residues. Germline CDR1 reads MDHEN; CDR2 reads SYDVKM. V dropped 6 bases and J dropped 4; count of bases not matched to a gene: 8.

The chain uses TRBV29-1 and TRBJ2-7, with D tentatively TRBD1 (6 bases). The CDR3 covers 14 residues. Germline V CDR1 and CDR2: SQVTM, ANQGSEA. Trimming shortened V by 3 bases and J by 4 bases, and 16 bases separated the two germline ends. The CDR3 loop reads CSVDSGGSGYEQYF. The CDR3 DNA follows: TGCAGCGTTGATTCTGGGGGCAGTGGTTACGAGCAGTACTTC.

The chain links TRBV27 to TRBJ1-5, with D perhaps matching TRBD1 (5 bases). In germline, CDR1 is MNHEY, CDR2 SMNVEV (reference sequence). V lost 4 bases and J lost 2, with 15 bases in between. This CDR3 is 16 amino acids long. The CDR3: CASSSLLDSGNQPQHF. The CDR3 DNA sequence: TGTGCCAGCAGTTCCTTGCTTGACAGCGGCAATCAGCCCCAGCATTTT.

This chain joins TRBV6-1 and TRBJ2-5; 7 nucleotides align to TRBD1. There are 19 residues in the CDR3. The trim removed 0 bases at V and 9 bases at J, leaving 22 bases unmatched. CDR1 MNHNS and CDR2 SASEGT come from the germline V gene. The CDR3 reads CASSEALAGGDFEVLSQYF. DNA for the CDR3: TGTGCCAGCAGTGAAGCTTTGGCAGGGGGAGACTTTGAAGTTTTGTCCCAGTACTTC.

The chain links TRBV19 to TRBJ2-6, with D tentatively TRBD1 (6 bases). Germline CDR1 and CDR2: LNHDA and SQIVND (reference sequence). The germline V and J ends were trimmed by 3 bases and 4 bases, with 10 bases remaining between them. The CDR3 totals 15 residues. The CDR3 DNA is TGTGCCAGTAGTATTACAGGGTTCGGGGCCAACGTCCTGACTTTC. Residues: CASSITGFGANVLTF.